This TCR beta chain was retrieved from a study of control samples from healthy donors and cancer patients. This clone was recorded once. Sequenced by immunoSEQ multiplex PCR; TCRdb stores in-frame clones only, minus some. The table includes fewer than 85,000 clones, about 91% detected once. V dropped 5 bases and J dropped 3 bases, with 10 bases sitting between them. Germline assignment: CDR1 SEHNR and CDR2 FQNEAQ (reference sequence). The CDR3 runs to 13 residues. The sequenced material came from blood. The chain couples TRBV7-9 to TRBJ1-2; D perhaps matches TRBD1 (5 bases). The clonotype was recovered from a man aged 50 to 60 in good health. The CDR3 coding sequence is TGTGCCAGCAGCCGGGACCATGACTATGGCTACACCTTC. Protein: CASSRDHDYGYTF.